This TCR beta chain was captured in a study of shared clonotypes between healthy human individuals. V gave up 2 bases and J gave up 4 bases; unmatched junction bases: 7. The CDR3 is 16 amino acids. Germline CDR1 and CDR2: MDHEN and SYDVKM. Deep-level assay runs were performed. Data came from immunoSEQ multiplex PCR; TCRdb stores just in-frame clones and leaves some out. The sample contains approximately 2,000,000 clones, under 95% of which appear only once. The specimen sequenced was naive CD4+ T cells from PBMCs. Sample subset: CD45RA+ positively selected. The receptor comes from a young man in good health. Some clones in this sample may be carry-over from other donors' samples. The chain combines TRBV28 with TRBJ1-5; 8 positions agree with TRBD1. The CDR3 reads CASSLLGQGGNQPQHF. The CDR3 DNA reads as TGTGCCAGCAGTTTACTCGGACAGGGAGGGAATCAGCCCCAGCATTTT.